This T cell receptor beta chain was retrieved from a study of cytomegalovirus exposure and HLA in healthy donors. The study, taken as a whole, reports: Earlier analysis looked at TCR beta V segments, and most were productive about 90% or about 30% of the time. Associated with cytomegalovirus, according to the listing, were fewer than 200 TCR beta chains.

For this clone: Its antigen is not known.

These donors, healthy bone marrow donors, were studied. Primers included in the PCR were 60 Vbeta and 13 Jbeta primers. The table came from immunoSEQ multiplex PCR; TCRdb's copy has only in-frame clones and leaves some out. The table has about 120,000 clones, over 75% seen once. CDR1 and CDR2 (germline): SGHDT, YYEEEE. The CDR3 sequence is 16 residues long. With V trimmed by 4 bases and J by 1 base, 7 bases remained unmatched. This rearrangement joins TRBV5-6 to TRBJ1-5, with TRBD1 identical over 8 bases. This receptor was obtained from a man aged 40-55 years in good health and CMV-seronegative. Source material: PBMCs. CDR3 sequence (DNA): TGTGCCAGCAGCGGGGCAGGGGGCCCGAGCAATCAGCCCCAGCATTTT. Translation gives CASSGAGGPSNQPQHF.